This T cell receptor beta chain originates from a study of CD8 T cells in Susac syndrome. The CDR3 totals 15 residues. Germline-derived CDR1 and CDR2 are MNHEY and SVGAGI. With V trimmed by 2 bases and J by 5 bases, 3 bases remained unmatched. RNA totalling roughly 0.45 to 1 ug underwent reverse transcription with random hexamers. MiXCR, applied by TCRdb to the immunoSEQ multiplex PCR reads, yields one record per CDR3 protein. Counted here are some 300,000 distinct CDR3 sequences, approximately 85% occurring once; the ten biggest clones make up roughly 0.21%. The sample was CD8+ T cells from PBMCs. The chain joins TRBV6-5 to TRBJ1-4, with 9 bases identical to TRBD1. The clonotype originates from a human donor with multiple sclerosis. CDR3 nucleotides: TGTGCCAGCAGTTACCACGACAGGGGGAATGAAAAACTGTTTTTT. Amino acid sequence: CASSYHDRGNEKLFF.